The 31 T cell receptor beta chains presented below share a single source sample, sequenced in a study of OX40 agonist ivuxolimab in advanced cancers. The table came from immunoSEQ multiplex PCR; TCRdb's copy has only in-frame clones and leaves some out. Among about 93,000 clones listed, 75% to 90% were seen once. Here the sequenced sample was CD4+ or CD8+ T cells sorted from blood, taken in a trial of the OX40 agonist ivuxolimab. The receptor source for this set is an adult with an advanced solid tumor such as melanoma, head and neck, liver or kidney cancer.

This chain connects TRBV6-5 to TRBJ2-3; no clear D. Germline CDR1 reads MNHEY; CDR2 reads SVGAGI. This CDR3 has 13 residues. V lost 6 bases and J 1 base, leaving 8 bases between the germline ends. The CDR3 is CASSTPGTDTQYF. CDR3 in DNA: TGTGCCAGCAGCACCCCAGGCACAGATACGCAGTATTTT.

This chain uses TRBV4-2 with TRBJ1-2; TRBD1 matches at 8 bases. Trimming cost V 1 base and J 7 bases; bases outside gene matches: 8. There are 15 residues in the CDR3. Germline CDR1 reads LGHNA; CDR2 reads YNFKEQ. The CDR3 coding sequence is TGTGCCAGCAGCCAAGGATCCTCCCAGGGGGCTGGCTACACCTTC. It translates to CASSQGSSQGAGYTF.

The J gene is TRBJ1-4, the V gene TRBV5-1; a possible D gene is TRBD1 (5 bases). The CDR3 runs 17 residues. V lost 0 bases and J lost 0, with 12 bases in between. Germline CDR1 reads SGHRS; CDR2 reads YFSETQ. As DNA, the CDR3 is TGCGCCAGCAGCTTGGATCGAGGGACCGCAACTAATGAAAAACTGTTTTTT. Protein: CASSLDRGTATNEKLFF.

CDR3 region: CASSPWDRTYEQYF. The CDR3 region has the DNA TGTGCCAGCAGTCCATGGGACAGGACCTACGAGCAGTACTTC. V usage is TRBV28 and J usage is TRBJ2-7; 8 bases agree with TRBD1. This CDR3 has 14 amino acids. From germline, CDR1 is MDHEN and CDR2 SYDVKM. The junction had 5 bases not matched to a gene; V was cut back by 5 bases and J by 2 bases. The variable domain in full, with the rest retrieved from reference TRBV28 and TRBJ2-7, is DVKVTQSSRYLVKRTGEKVFLECVQDMDHENMFWYRQDPGLGLRLIYFSYDVKMKEKGDIPEGYSVSREKKERFSLILESASTNQTSMYLCASSPWDRTYEQYFGPGTRLTVT.

The chain combines TRBV4-2 with TRBJ1-1; 8 bases agree with TRBD1. The CDR3 runs to 14 residues. Germline assignment: CDR1 LGHNA and CDR2 YNFKEQ. V lost 1 base and J lost 4; bases outside the gene matches: 2. Here the CDR3 DNA reads TGTGCCAGCAGCCAAGTCGACAGGGGCACTGAAGCTTTCTTT. It is translated as CASSQVDRGTEAFF.

The V gene is TRBV2, the J gene TRBJ2-7, with a weak D call TRBD1 (6 bases). Trimming removed 8 bases at V and 3 bases at J, with 14 bases between. CDR1 is SNHLY and CDR2 is FYNNEI in the germline V gene. The CDR3 contains 13 residues. CDR3 in amino acids: CASLRDTDYEQYF. CDR3 in DNA: TGTGCCAGCCTCCGGGACACCGACTACGAGCAGTACTTC.

This clone is a singleton in its sample. The gene calls are TRBV6-1 and TRBJ2-7; D ambiguous. This CDR3 is built from 16 residues. Germline V gene data show CDR1 as MNHNS and CDR2 as SASEGT. Trimming stripped 2 bases from V and 3 bases from J, with 17 bases between. CDR3 nucleotides: TGTGCCAGCAGTGAATCTATTACAGCCAACCTCTACGAGCAGTACTTC. Residues: CASSESITANLYEQYF.

CDR3 region: CASSGLAGTETQYF. The DNA of the CDR3 is TGTGCCAGTAGCGGACTAGCGGGAACGGAGACCCAGTACTTC. This sequence joins TRBV19 and TRBJ2-5; 12 positions agree with TRBD2. CDR1 and CDR2 (germline): LNHDA, SQIVND (reference sequence). This CDR3 comprises 14 residues. V was pared by 6 bases and J by 5 bases, with 4 bases of the junction left unmatched.

The rearrangement joins TRBV9 to TRBJ2-6; weak D call: TRBD1 (5 bases). CDR1 and CDR2 (germline): SGDLS, YYNGEE. The CDR3 loop spans 16 amino acids. The V end lost 3 bases, the J end lost 0 bases, and 10 bases lay between the germline ends. The CDR3 bases are TGTGCCAGCAGCGCCTCAGGGATCTCTGGGGCCAACGTCCTGACTTTC. Its protein product is CASSASGISGANVLTF.

This sequence joins TRBV5-4 and TRBJ1-3; maybe TRBD1 (6 bases). Per germline, CDR1 SGHNT and CDR2 YYREEE (reference sequence). V lost 4 bases and J 2 bases, leaving 16 bases between the germline ends. The CDR3 has 16 amino acids. The DNA of the CDR3 is TGTGCCAGCAGCGCCCAAGGGGGGAAGGCTGGAAACACCATATATTTT. It encodes CASSAQGGKAGNTIYF.

The chain couples TRBV7-9 to TRBJ1-2; TRBD1 is a possible D gene (6 bases). V gave up 5 bases and J gave up 7 bases, with 11 bases separating them. The CDR3 runs to 12 residues. Per germline, CDR1 SEHNR and CDR2 FQNEAQ (reference sequence). The CDR3 nucleotides read TGTGCCAGCAGCATCCAGGGGTTTGGCTACACCTTC. It is translated as CASSIQGFGYTF.

The chain is built from TRBV6-1 and TRBJ1-2; D is perhaps TRBD1 (6 bases). The CDR3 covers 16 residues. Trimming took off 3 bases at V and 4 bases at J, with 18 bases between the two ends. Looked up from germline, CDR1 is MNHNS and CDR2 is SASEGT. This CDR3 reads CASSDLSQDSAYGYTF. CDR3 sequence (DNA): TGTGCCAGCAGTGATCTGTCTCAGGACAGCGCCTATGGCTACACCTTC.

The genes are TRBV14 and TRBJ2-1; no reliable D call. Germline V CDR1 and CDR2: SGHDN, FVKESK. Trimming removed 4 bases from V and 1 base from J, with 5 bases in between. This CDR3 spans 13 amino acids. In DNA, the CDR3 is TGTGCCAGCAGCCTCCGTTCCTACAATGAGCAGTTCTTC. Translation gives CASSLRSYNEQFF. The whole variable domain, filled in from reference TRBV14 and TRBJ2-1, reads EAGVTQFPSHSVIEKGQTVTLRCDPISGHDNLYWYRRVMGKEIKFLLHFVKESKQDESGMPNNRFLAERTGGTYSTLKVQPAELEDSGVYFCASSLRSYNEQFFGPGTRLTVL.

The chain uses TRBV4-2 and TRBJ2-7; a possible D gene is TRBD2 (6 bases). V lost 0 bases, J lost 3 bases, and 12 bases lay in between. Per the germline V gene, CDR1 is LGHNA and CDR2 is YNFKEQ. The CDR3 totals 15 residues. CDR3 DNA: TGTGCCAGCAGCCAAGATTTGCGGGACGACTACGAGCAGTACTTC. Its protein is CASSQDLRDDYEQYF.

This chain links TRBV10-3 with TRBJ1-1, with D maybe TRBD1 (5 bases). This CDR3 contains 14 residues. In germline, CDR1 is ENHRY, CDR2 SYGVKD. V shed 3 bases and J shed 8 bases, with 16 bases lying between them. The CDR3 DNA reads as TGTGCCATCAGTGAACAGCCGACTGGGGGGGAAGCTTTCTTT. As protein: CAISEQPTGGEAFF.

Details on this clone: A junction end diverges from the germline sequence, so it may reflect a read error. The V call is TRBV7-7, the J call TRBJ2-1; tentatively, D is TRBD1 (6 bases). There are 15 residues in the CDR3. Per germline, CDR1 SSHAT and CDR2 FNYEAQ (reference sequence). The CDR3: CASSLGGTPVDEQFF. CDR3 bases: TGTGCTAGCAGCTTAGGTGGGACACCCGTCGATGAGCAGTTCTTC.

The chain has TRBV25-1 and TRBJ2-5, with 9 bases fitting TRBD1. The CDR3 sequence is 13 residues long. CDR1 MGHDK and CDR2 SYGVNS come from the germline V gene. The trim removed 8 bases at V and 4 bases at J, leaving 5 bases unmatched. The CDR3 region is CASLDRGRETQYF. In DNA form, the CDR3 reads TGTGCCAGCCTCGACAGGGGGAGAGAGACCCAGTACTTC.

This sequence joins TRBV11-2 and TRBJ1-1; 7 positions agree with TRBD1. The germline gives CDR1 SGHAT, CDR2 FQNNGV. Trimming at V came to 2 bases and at J to 1 base, leaving 10 bases not matched to a gene. The CDR3 loop spans 17 amino acids. CDR3 nucleotides: TGTGCCAGCAGCTTAACGGATAGTCACAGGGGGAACACTGAAGCTTTCTTT. Translated, it gives CASSLTDSHRGNTEAFF.

The chain recombines TRBV7-9 with TRBJ1-1; maybe TRBD1 (5 bases). V lost 5 bases and J 6 bases, leaving 19 bases between the germline ends. From germline, CDR1 is SEHNR and CDR2 FQNEAQ (reference sequence). The CDR3 is 15 amino acids. The CDR3 DNA follows: TGTGCCAGCAGCCGTCTCAAAGGGGATCACGCTGAAGCTTTCTTT. This encodes CASSRLKGDHAEAFF. Drawing the rest from reference TRBV7-9 and TRBJ1-1, the complete variable domain is DTGVSQNPRHKITKRGQNVTFRCDPISEHNRLYWYRQTLGQGPEFLTYFQNEAQLEKSRLLSDRFSAERPKGSFSTLEIQRTEQGDSAMYLCASSRLKGDHAEAFFGQGTRLTVV.

The chain carries TRBV9 and TRBJ2-7; no definite D call. This CDR3 has 14 residues. The germline gives CDR1 SGDLS, CDR2 YYNGEE. V gave up 0 bases and J gave up 0 bases, with 7 bases separating them. The chain's CDR3 is CASSVEVISYEQYF. CDR3 sequence (DNA): TGTGCCAGCAGCGTAGAGGTGATCTCCTACGAGCAGTACTTC.

About this clone: This sample includes further DNA sequences coding for the same CDR3. The genes are TRBV27 and TRBJ1-5; D ambiguous. Deletions cut 6 bases from V and 0 bases from J, with 9 bases between. The CDR3 contains 14 residues. CDR1 is MNHEY, CDR2 SMNVEV, per germline (reference sequence). The DNA of the CDR3 is TGTGCCAGCAGCAAGAGATATAGCAATCAGCCCCAGCATTTT. Its translation is CASSKRYSNQPQHF.

The chain couples TRBV7-2 to TRBJ2-1; D perhaps matches TRBD2 (6 bases). The germline CDR1 and CDR2 sequences are SGHTA and FQGNSA. The germline V and J ends were trimmed by 5 bases and 8 bases, with 22 bases remaining between them. The CDR3 has 16 residues. Here the CDR3 reads CASSGYSRLVGDEQFF. CDR3 DNA: TGTGCCAGCAGCGGGTACAGTCGACTAGTCGGTGATGAGCAGTTCTTC.

V and J are TRBV11-2 and TRBJ1-1; D ambiguous. This CDR3 is built from 15 residues. Germline V CDR1 and CDR2: SGHAT, FQNNGV. V dropped 5 bases and J dropped 3 bases, with 16 bases sitting between them. CDR3 coding DNA: TGTGCCAGCAGCGTGGGTGGCGGGTTGGACACTGAAGCTTTCTTT. Residues: CASSVGGGLDTEAFF.

The chain recombines TRBV7-2 with TRBJ1-2; D perhaps matches TRBD1 (5 bases). This CDR3 region has 17 residues. V lost 5 bases and J 1 base, leaving 20 bases between the germline ends. CDR1 is SGHTA and CDR2 is FQGNSA in the germline V gene. The CDR3: CASSPLSAGSGNYGYTF. In nucleotides, the CDR3 is TGTGCCAGCAGCCCCCTGTCAGCAGGGAGTGGTAACTATGGCTACACCTTC. Supplemented by reference TRBV7-2 and TRBJ1-2, the full variable domain reads GAGVSQSPSNKVTEKGKDVELRCDPISGHTALYWYRQSLGQGLEFLIYFQGNSAPDKSGLPSDRFSAERTGGSVSTLTIQRTQQEDSAVYLCASSPLSAGSGNYGYTFGSGTRLTVV.

The rearrangement uses TRBV6-5 and TRBJ2-5; possibly TRBD1 for D (6 bases). The tail of the sequence fits TRBJ2-7 better, so the J call may be wrong. CDR1 and CDR2 (germline): MNHEY, SVGAGI. The CDR3 has 14 residues. The CDR3 here is CASSYGQLPYEQYF. The CDR3 bases are TGTGCCAGCAGTTACGGACAGTTACCCTACGAGCAGTACTTC.

This clone was recorded only once. The J gene is TRBJ2-3, the V gene TRBV7-3, with D tentatively TRBD1 (5 bases). This CDR3 has 15 residues. Germline V gene sequence: CDR1 SGHTA, CDR2 FQGTGA. Trimming stripped 5 bases from V and 0 bases from J, with 12 bases between. CDR3 protein: CASSQTATSTDTQYF. CDR3 sequence (DNA): TGTGCCAGCAGCCAGACAGCAACTAGCACAGATACGCAGTATTTT.

The genes are TRBV9 and TRBJ2-1; D possibly corresponds to TRBD2 (6 bases). This CDR3 spans 15 amino acids. Trimming pared 2 bases from V and 1 base from J, leaving 10 bases between. Germline CDR1 is SGDLS and CDR2 is YYNGEE. The CDR3 loop is CASSVYGGSYNEQFF. CDR3 nucleotides: TGTGCCAGCAGCGTTTATGGGGGGTCCTACAATGAGCAGTTCTTC.

The chain is built from TRBV7-8 and TRBJ1-5; D perhaps matches TRBD1 (5 bases). Germline V gene lookup returns CDR1 SGHVS and CDR2 FQNEAQ. Between the trimmed V and J ends, which lost 5 bases and 6 bases, there was a span of 14 bases. This CDR3 region has 14 residues. CDR3 DNA: TGTGCCAGCAGCCGAGCGGGGGTGGGTCAGCCCCAGCATTTT. This gives the protein CASSRAGVGQPQHF.

This chain links TRBV7-3 with TRBJ2-7, with D perhaps TRBD2 (6 bases). Germline V gives CDR1 SGHTA, CDR2 FQGTGA. The CDR3 covers 12 residues. The germline V and J ends were trimmed by 3 bases and 6 bases, with 9 bases remaining between them. CDR3 coding DNA: TGTGCCAGCAGCTTGCCCGGGGGCGAGCAGTACTTC. Translation: CASSLPGGEQYF. Filled out from reference TRBV7-3 and TRBJ2-7, the complete variable domain reads GAGVSQTPSNKVTEKGKYVELRCDPISGHTALYWYRQSLGQGPEFLIYFQGTGAADDSGLPNDRFFAVRPEGSVSTLKIQRTERGDSAVYLCASSLPGGEQYFGPGTRLTVT.

The chain uses TRBV19 and TRBJ2-3; 10 positions match TRBD1. The V gene end was trimmed by 3 bases and the J gene end by 1 base; junction bases not matched to a gene: 4. The length of the CDR3 is 16 residues. Looked up from germline, CDR1 is LNHDA and CDR2 is SQIVND (reference sequence). The CDR3 spells CASSISGTGGTDTQYF. CDR3 DNA: TGTGCCAGTAGTATTAGTGGGACAGGGGGCACAGATACGCAGTATTTT.

The V and J genes are TRBV19 and TRBJ2-7; D might be TRBD2 (6 bases). Germline V gene lookup returns CDR1 LNHDA and CDR2 SQIVND (reference sequence). This CDR3 has 14 amino acids. Trimming took 4 bases from V and 5 from J, leaving 15 bases between them. The CDR3 bases are TGTGCCAGTAGTACTTTCGGGGAGGTCCACGAGCAGTACTTC. Protein sequence: CASSTFGEVHEQYF. The whole variable domain, filled in from reference TRBV19 and TRBJ2-7, reads DGGITQSPKYLFRKEGQNVTLSCEQNLNHDAMYWYRQDPGQGLRLIYYSQIVNDFQKGDIAEGYSVSREKKESFPLTVTSAQKNPTAFYLCASSTFGEVHEQYFGPGTRLTVT.